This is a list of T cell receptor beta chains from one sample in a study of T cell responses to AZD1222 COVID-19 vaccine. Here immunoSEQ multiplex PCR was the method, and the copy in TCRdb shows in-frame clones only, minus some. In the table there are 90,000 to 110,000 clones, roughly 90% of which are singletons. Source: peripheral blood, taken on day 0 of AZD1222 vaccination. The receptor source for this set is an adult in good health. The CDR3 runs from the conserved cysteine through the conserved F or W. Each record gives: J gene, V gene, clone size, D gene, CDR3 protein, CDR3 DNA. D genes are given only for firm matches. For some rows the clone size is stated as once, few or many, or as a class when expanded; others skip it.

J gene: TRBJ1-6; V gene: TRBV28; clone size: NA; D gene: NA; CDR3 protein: CASSSGVASPLHF; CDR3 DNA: TGTGCCAGCAGTTCAGGGGTGGCTTCACCCCTCCACTTT
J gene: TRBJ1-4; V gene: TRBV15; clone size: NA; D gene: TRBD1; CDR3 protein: CATSRSRTGVEEKLFF; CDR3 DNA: TGTGCCACCAGCAGATCACGGACAGGGGTTGAAGAAAAACTGTTTTTT
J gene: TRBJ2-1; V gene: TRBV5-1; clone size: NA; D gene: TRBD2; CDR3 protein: CASSRGETSGLYNEQFF; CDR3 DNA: TGCGCCAGCAGCCGAGGGGAGACTAGCGGGTTGTACAATGAGCAGTTCTTC
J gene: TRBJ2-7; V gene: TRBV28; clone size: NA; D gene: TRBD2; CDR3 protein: CASSLSSGRRNEQYF; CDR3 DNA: TGTGCCAGCAGTTTATCTAGCGGGAGAAGAAACGAGCAGTACTTC
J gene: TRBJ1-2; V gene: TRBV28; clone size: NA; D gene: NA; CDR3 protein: CASRPQGNYGYTF; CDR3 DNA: TGTGCCAGCAGACCTCAGGGAAACTATGGCTACACCTTC
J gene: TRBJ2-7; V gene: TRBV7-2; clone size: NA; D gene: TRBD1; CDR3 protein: CASSLAPTGAYEQYF; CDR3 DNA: TGTGCCAGCAGCTTAGCCCCGACAGGGGCTTACGAGCAGTACTTC
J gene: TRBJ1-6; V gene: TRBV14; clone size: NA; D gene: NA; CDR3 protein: CASSQGLINSPLHF; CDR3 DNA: TGTGCCAGCAGCCAAGGTCTGATTAATTCACCCCTCCACTTT
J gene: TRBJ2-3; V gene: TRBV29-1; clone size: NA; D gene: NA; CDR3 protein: CSVGSGTSTDTQYF; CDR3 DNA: TGCAGCGTTGGATCTGGGACTAGCACAGATACGCAGTATTTT
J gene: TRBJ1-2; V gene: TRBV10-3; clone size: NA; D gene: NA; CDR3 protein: CAISESMNYGYTF; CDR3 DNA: TGTGCCATCAGTGAGTCTATGAACTATGGCTACACCTTC
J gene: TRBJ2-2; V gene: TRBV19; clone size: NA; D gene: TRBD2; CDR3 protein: CASSIVFREVHTGELFF; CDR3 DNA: TGTGCCAGTAGTATTGTCTTCCGGGAGGTTCACACCGGGGAGCTGTTTTTT
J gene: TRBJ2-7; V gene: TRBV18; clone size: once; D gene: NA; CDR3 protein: CASSPGSSYEQYF; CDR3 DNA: TGTGCCAGCTCACCGGGTAGCTCCTACGAGCAGTACTTC
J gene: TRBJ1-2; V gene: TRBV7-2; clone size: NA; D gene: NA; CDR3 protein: CASTIGGVYGYTF; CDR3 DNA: TGTGCCAGCACTATAGGGGGGGTCTATGGCTACACCTTC
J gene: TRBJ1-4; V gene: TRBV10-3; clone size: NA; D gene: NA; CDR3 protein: CAISDSMVREKLFF; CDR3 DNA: TGTGCCATCAGTGATTCGATGGTTCGGGAAAAACTGTTTTTT
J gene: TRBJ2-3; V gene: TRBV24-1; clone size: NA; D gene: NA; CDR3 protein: CATRRDGTDTQYF; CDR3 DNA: TGTGCCACCAGAAGGGACGGCACAGATACGCAGTATTTT
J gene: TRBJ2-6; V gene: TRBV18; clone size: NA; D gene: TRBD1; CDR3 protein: CASSSGQAGLAGANVLTF; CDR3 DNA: TGTGCCAGCTCATCCGGACAGGCTGGTCTTGCTGGGGCCAACGTCCTGACTTTC
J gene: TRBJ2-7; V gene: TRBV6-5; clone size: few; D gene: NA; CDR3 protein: CASIGAGLNEQYF; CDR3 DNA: TGTGCCAGCATCGGAGCAGGGCTAAACGAGCAGTACTTC
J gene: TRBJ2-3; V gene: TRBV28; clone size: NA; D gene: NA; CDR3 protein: CASLPPARDTQYF; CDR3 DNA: TGTGCCAGCCTTCCCCCCGCGAGGGATACGCAGTATTTT
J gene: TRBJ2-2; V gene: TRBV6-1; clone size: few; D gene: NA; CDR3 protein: CASSEAPSTGELFF; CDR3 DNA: TGTGCCAGCAGTGAAGCACCGAGCACCGGGGAGCTGTTTTTT
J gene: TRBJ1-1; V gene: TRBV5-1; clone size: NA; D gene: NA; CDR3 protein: CASSPSGGGDWTEAFF; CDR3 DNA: TGCGCCAGCAGCCCCTCAGGAGGCGGGGATTGGACTGAAGCTTTCTTT
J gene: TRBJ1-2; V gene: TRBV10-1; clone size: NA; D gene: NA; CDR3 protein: CASSERQTYGYTF; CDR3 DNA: TGCGCCAGCAGTGAGAGACAGACCTATGGCTACACCTTC
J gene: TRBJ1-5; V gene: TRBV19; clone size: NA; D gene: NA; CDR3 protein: CASSIDGREGQPQHF; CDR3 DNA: TGTGCCAGTAGTATAGATGGGAGAGAGGGTCAGCCCCAGCATTTT
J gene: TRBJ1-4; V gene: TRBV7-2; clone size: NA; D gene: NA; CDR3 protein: CASSRGQGNEKLFF; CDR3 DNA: TGTGCCAGCAGCCGTGGGCAGGGTAATGAAAAACTGTTTTTT
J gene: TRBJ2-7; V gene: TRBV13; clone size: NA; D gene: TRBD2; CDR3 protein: CASSLPSSGAYEQYF; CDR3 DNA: TGTGCCAGCAGCTTGCCGTCTAGCGGGGCCTACGAGCAGTACTTC
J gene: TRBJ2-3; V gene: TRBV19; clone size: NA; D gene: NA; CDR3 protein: CASSRQADTQYF; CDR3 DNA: TGTGCCAGTAGTCGGCAGGCAGATACGCAGTATTTT
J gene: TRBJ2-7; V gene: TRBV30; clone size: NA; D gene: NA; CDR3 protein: CAWSVHLGTQSYEQYF; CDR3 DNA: TGTGCCTGGAGTGTACATCTCGGGACCCAGTCCTACGAGCAGTACTTC
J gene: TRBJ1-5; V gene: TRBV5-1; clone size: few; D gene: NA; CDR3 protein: CASSLGGLAGNQPQHF; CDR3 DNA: TGCGCCAGCAGCTTGGGAGGCCTGGCGGGCAATCAGCCCCAGCATTTT
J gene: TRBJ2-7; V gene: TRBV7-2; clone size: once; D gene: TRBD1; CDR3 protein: CASSFGTDTYEQYF; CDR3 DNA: TGTGCCAGCAGCTTTGGGACAGATACCTACGAGCAGTACTTC
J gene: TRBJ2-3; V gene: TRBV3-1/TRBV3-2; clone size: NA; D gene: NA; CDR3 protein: CASSFPGKTDTQYF; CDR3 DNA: TGTGCCAGCAGCTTCCCAGGAAAGACAGATACGCAGTATTTT
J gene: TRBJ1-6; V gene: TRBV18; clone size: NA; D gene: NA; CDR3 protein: CASSADITNSPLHF; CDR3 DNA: TGTGCCAGCTCTGCGGACATTACCAATTCACCCCTCCACTTT
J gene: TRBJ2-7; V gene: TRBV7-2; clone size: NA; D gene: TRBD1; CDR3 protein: CASSPGDRASQYF; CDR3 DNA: TGTGCCAGCAGCCCGGGGGACAGGGCCTCGCAGTACTTC
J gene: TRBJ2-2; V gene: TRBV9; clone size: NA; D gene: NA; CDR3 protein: CASSTDKNTGELFF; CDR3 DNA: TGTGCCAGCAGCACCGACAAGAACACCGGGGAGCTGTTTTTT
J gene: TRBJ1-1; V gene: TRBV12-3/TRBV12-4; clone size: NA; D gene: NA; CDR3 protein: CASSLSGVGEAFF; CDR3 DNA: TGTGCCAGCAGTTTATCCGGGGTCGGTGAAGCTTTCTTT
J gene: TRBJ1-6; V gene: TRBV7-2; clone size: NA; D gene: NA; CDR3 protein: CASSGGPNSPLHF; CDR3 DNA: TGTGCCAGCAGCGGCGGTCCCAATTCACCCCTCCACTTT
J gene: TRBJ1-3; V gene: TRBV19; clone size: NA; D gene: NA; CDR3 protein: CASKSPSGNTIYF; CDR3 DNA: TGTGCCAGTAAAAGCCCTTCTGGAAACACCATATATTTT
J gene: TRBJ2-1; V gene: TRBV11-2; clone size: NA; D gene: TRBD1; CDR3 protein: CASSTPDRFSSYNEQFF; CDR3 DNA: TGTGCCAGCAGCACCCCGGACAGGTTCAGCTCCTACAATGAGCAGTTCTTC
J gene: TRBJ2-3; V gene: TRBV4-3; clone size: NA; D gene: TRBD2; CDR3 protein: CASSQDAGLADTQYF; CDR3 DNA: TGCGCCAGCAGCCAAGATGCGGGACTAGCAGATACGCAGTATTTT
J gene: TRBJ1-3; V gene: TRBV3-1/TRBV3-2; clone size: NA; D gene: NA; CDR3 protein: CASGDRTRGNTIYF; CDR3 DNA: TGTGCCAGCGGCGACCGCACGCGGGGAAACACCATATATTTT
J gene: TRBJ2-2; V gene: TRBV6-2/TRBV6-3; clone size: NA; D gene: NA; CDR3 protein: CASSHGDYNGELFF; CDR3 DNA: TGTGCCAGCAGCCATGGGGATTACAACGGGGAGCTGTTTTTT
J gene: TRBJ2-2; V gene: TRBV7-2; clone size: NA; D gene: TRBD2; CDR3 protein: CASSVRLATNTGELFF; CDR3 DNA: TGTGCCAGCAGCGTTAGACTAGCGACGAACACCGGGGAGCTGTTTTTT
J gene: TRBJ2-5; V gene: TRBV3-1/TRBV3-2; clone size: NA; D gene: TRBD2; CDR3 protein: CASSQDLAGETPQYF; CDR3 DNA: TGTGCCAGCAGCCAAGACTTAGCGGGGGAGACCCCCCAGTACTTC
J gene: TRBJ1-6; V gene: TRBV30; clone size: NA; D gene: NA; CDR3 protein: CAWSVQTNSPLHF; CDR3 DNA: TGTGCCTGGAGTGTCCAAACGAATTCACCCCTCCACTTT
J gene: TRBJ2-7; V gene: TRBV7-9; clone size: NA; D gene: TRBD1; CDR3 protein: CASSPRKLGQGYYEQYF; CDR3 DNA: TGTGCCAGCAGCCCCCGAAAATTGGGACAGGGGTATTACGAGCAGTACTTC
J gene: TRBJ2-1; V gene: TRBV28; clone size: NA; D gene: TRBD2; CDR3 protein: CASSLPAGRNEQFF; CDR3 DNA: TGTGCCAGCAGTTTACCAGCGGGGCGCAATGAGCAGTTCTTC
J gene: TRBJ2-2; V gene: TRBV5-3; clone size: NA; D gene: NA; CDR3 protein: CARSLSLAANTGELFF; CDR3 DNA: TGTGCCAGAAGCCTAAGCTTGGCGGCGAACACCGGGGAGCTGTTTTTT
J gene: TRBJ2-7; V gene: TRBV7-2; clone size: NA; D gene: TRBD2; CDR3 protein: CASSLASSGGAYEQYF; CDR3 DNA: TGTGCCAGCAGCTTAGCTTCTAGCGGGGGGGCTTACGAGCAGTACTTC